The entry that follows covers one T cell receptor beta chain sequence. What it binds is unknown. The protocol was immunoSEQ multiplex PCR, while the TCRdb copy is restricted to in-frame clones and leaves out a portion. Of approximately 77,000 clones detected, approximately 94% appear once; the ten largest clones hold 1.5%. This sample stems from a study of brain T cells in children with intractable seizures. General study findings and limits: Only CDR3 sequence similarity suggested viral specificity, without known HCMV serostatus.

Sequencing was limited to surgery cases with top T cell transcript signatures in brain tissue. At least one anti-epileptic drug was given before surgery. The germline V and J ends were trimmed by 6 bases and 4 bases, with 15 bases remaining between them. Germline V lookup: CDR1 MNHEY, CDR2 SVGAGI. The CDR3 length is 15 residues. The sequencing used peripheral blood, collected at surgery. The chain joins TRBV6-5 to TRBJ2-2; a possible D gene is TRBD1 (6 bases). The TCR was taken from a boy less than two years old with tuberous sclerosis and intractable seizures. This CDR3 reads CASSRRQGTTGELFF. In DNA, the CDR3 is TGTGCCAGCAGCCGCCGGCAGGGGACCACCGGGGAGCTGTTTTTT.